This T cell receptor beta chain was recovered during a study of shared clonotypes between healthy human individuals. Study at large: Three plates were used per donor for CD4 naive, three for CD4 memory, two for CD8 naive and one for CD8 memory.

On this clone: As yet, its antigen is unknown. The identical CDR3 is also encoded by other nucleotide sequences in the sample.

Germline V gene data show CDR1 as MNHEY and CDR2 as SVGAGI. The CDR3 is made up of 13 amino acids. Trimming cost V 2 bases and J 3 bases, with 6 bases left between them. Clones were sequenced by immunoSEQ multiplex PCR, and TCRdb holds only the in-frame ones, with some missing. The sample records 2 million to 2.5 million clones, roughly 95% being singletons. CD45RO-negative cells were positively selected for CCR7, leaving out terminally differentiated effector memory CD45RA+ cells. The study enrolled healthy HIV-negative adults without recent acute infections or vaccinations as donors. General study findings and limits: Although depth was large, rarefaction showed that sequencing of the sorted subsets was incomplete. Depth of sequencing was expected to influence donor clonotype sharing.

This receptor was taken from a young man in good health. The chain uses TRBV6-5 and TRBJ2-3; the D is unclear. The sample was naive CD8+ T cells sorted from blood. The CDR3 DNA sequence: TGTGCCAGCAGTTACCGCAGTACAGATACGCAGTATTTT. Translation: CASSYRSTDTQYF.